This record covers a single TCR beta chain. CDR3 length: 14 amino acids. CDR1 is SGHKS, CDR2 YYEKEE, per germline (reference sequence). Trimming pared 0 bases from V and 5 bases from J, leaving 11 bases between. The data were obtained in a study of blood T cell repertoires in COVID-19. Profiling relied on immunoSEQ multiplex PCR, and the TCRdb table lists in-frame clones only, not all of them. The table lists some 510,000 clones, 88% of them singletons. J is TRBJ2-5 and V is TRBV5-5; a possible D gene is TRBD1 (5 bases). The sample consisted of PBMCs or T cells enriched from blood (not recorded which). The receptor comes from a woman aged 40 to 50 who had recovered from COVID-19. This CDR3 is CASSLVAGKETQYF. CDR3 DNA: TGTGCCAGCAGCTTGGTTGCAGGGAAGGAGACCCAGTACTTC.